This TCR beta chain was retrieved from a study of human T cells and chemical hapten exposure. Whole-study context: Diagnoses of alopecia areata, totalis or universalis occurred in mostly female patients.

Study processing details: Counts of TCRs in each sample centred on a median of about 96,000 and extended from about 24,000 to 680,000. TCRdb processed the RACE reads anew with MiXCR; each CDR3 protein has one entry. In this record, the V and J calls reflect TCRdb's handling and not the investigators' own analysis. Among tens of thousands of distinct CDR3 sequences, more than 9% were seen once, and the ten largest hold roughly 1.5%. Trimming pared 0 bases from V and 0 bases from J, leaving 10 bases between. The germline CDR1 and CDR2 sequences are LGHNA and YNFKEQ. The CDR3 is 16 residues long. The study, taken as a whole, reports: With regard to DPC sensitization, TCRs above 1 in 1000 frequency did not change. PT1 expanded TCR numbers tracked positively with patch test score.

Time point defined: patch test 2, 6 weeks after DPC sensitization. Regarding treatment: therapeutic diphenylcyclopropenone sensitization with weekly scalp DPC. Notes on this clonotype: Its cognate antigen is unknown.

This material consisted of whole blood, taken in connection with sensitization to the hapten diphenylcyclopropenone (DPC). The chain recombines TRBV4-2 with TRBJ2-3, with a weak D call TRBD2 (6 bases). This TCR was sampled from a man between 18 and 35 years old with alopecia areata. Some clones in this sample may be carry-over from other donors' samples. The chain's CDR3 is CASSQEGRTSTDTQYF. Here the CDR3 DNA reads TGTGCCAGCAGCCAAGAGGGGAGGACTAGCACAGATACGCAGTATTTT.